This TCR beta chain was found in a study of immune evolution from preneoplasia to lung adenocarcinoma. Data came from immunoSEQ multiplex PCR; TCRdb stores just in-frame clones and leaves some out. This sample yields approximately 6,000 clones, of which over 75% are seen a single time; more than 8.5% belongs to the top ten. CDR1 is SGHTA, CDR2 FQGNSA, per germline. This CDR3 region has 16 residues. Trimming took off 3 bases at V and 3 bases at J, with 14 bases between the two ends. Study findings and constraints: Top clone frequencies peaked in normal lung, apparently declining through invasive adenocarcinoma.

Patients had resection in Japan or China between about 2013 and 2018. On this clone itself: Antigen unknown.

The receptor was isolated from a person between 50 and 70 years old with lung adenocarcinoma. The chain has TRBV7-2 and TRBJ2-2; D remains ambiguous. Sequencing input: FFPE normal lung tissue adjacent to the tumor. The CDR3 nucleotides are TGTGCCAGCAGCTTCCAGCCCCCGGGTGACACCGGGGAGCTGTTTTTT. It specifies CASSFQPPGDTGELFF.